One and the same sample provided the 10 T cell receptor beta chains below, sequenced in a study of cytomegalovirus exposure and HLA in healthy donors. The study ran its PCR with 60 Vbeta and 13 Jbeta primers. Clones were read by immunoSEQ multiplex PCR, and TCRdb kept only the in-frame ones, dropping some. Here the sample spans about 150,000 clones, 80% being singletons. Material for sequencing was PBMCs. The receptor source for this set is a man aged 30 to 45 in good health and CMV-seropositive.

The chain joins TRBV7-9 to TRBJ2-3; D is uncertain. Trimming pared 6 bases from V and 4 bases from J, leaving 17 bases between. The CDR3 sequence is 15 residues long. Germline loops: CDR1 SEHNR, CDR2 FQNEAQ (reference sequence). CDR3 coding DNA: TGTGCCAGCAGACAACCGTCCACGTACGCAGATACGCAGTATTTT. This encodes CASRQPSTYADTQYF.

V is TRBV29-1 and J is TRBJ2-3; D call uncertain. Germline CDR1 reads SQVTM; CDR2 reads ANQGSEA. V lost 6 bases, J lost 6 bases, and 10 bases lay in between. The CDR3 consists of 11 residues. This CDR3 is CSVHPEDTQYF. The CDR3 coding sequence is TGCAGCGTCCACCCTGAGGATACGCAGTATTTT.

The V call is TRBV28, the J call TRBJ1-3, with 10 bases that match TRBD1. The V and J ends lost 3 bases and 0 bases, in that order; junction bases with no gene match: 8. Germline CDR1 MDHEN, CDR2 SYDVKM. This CDR3 is 18 amino acids long. For the CDR3, the DNA is TGTGCCAGCAGTTTGGACAGGGGGTATGTAACCTCTGGAAACACCATATATTTT. Amino acid sequence: CASSLDRGYVTSGNTIYF.

The rearrangement links TRBV28 to TRBJ1-2, with a possible D match to TRBD1 (6 bases). Trimming pared 11 bases from V and 3 bases from J, leaving 16 bases between. CDR1 and CDR2 (germline): MDHEN, SYDVKM. This CDR3 has 13 residues. CDR3: CAGSTGLYYGYTF. The CDR3 DNA is TGTGCCGGATCAACAGGGCTCTACTATGGCTACACCTTC.

The V call is TRBV9, the J call TRBJ2-1, with a tentative D call TRBD1 (6 bases). Deletions cut 3 bases from V and 0 bases from J, with 13 bases between. There are 16 residues in the CDR3. Germline lookup yields CDR1 SGDLS and CDR2 YYNGEE. DNA for the CDR3: TGTGCCAGCAGCGCTGCCACAGGGAGCTCCTACAATGAGCAGTTCTTC. It is translated as CASSAATGSSYNEQFF. Drawing the rest from reference TRBV9 and TRBJ2-1, the complete variable domain is DSGVTQTPKHLITATGQRVTLRCSPRSGDLSVYWYQQSLDQGLQFLIQYYNGEERAKGNILERFSAQQFPDLHSELNLSSLELGDSALYFCASSAATGSSYNEQFFGPGTRLTVL.

This clone was picked up a small number of times. CDR3 sequence: CASSLGVLAYNEQFF. For the CDR3, the DNA is TGCGCCAGCAGCTTGGGAGTCCTGGCCTACAATGAGCAGTTCTTC. The J gene is TRBJ2-1, the V gene TRBV5-1; unclear D gene. Germline lookup yields CDR1 SGHRS and CDR2 YFSETQ. The CDR3 spans 15 residues. Trimming left V 0 bases short and J 2 bases short, with 9 bases between. The complete variable domain, with remaining parts taken from reference TRBV5-1 and TRBJ2-1, reads KAGVTQTPRYLIKTRGQQVTLSCSPISGHRSVSWYQQTPGQGLQFLFEYFSETQRNKGNFPGRFSGRQFSNSRSEMNVSTLELGDSALYLCASSLGVLAYNEQFFGPGTRLTVL.

The chain combines TRBV19 with TRBJ2-5; TRBD1 aligns across 9 bases. This CDR3 region has 16 residues. Trimming removed 3 bases from V and 5 bases from J; junction bases left unmatched: 10. Germline values: CDR1 LNHDA, CDR2 SQIVND (reference sequence). CDR3 nucleotides: TGTGCCAGTAGTATCGGGGACAGGGCAGGAGAGGAGACCCAGTACTTC. Translation: CASSIGDRAGEETQYF.

This clone was found once. The gene calls are TRBV9 and TRBJ2-3; 11 nucleotides line up with TRBD2. V dropped 2 bases and J dropped 1; count of bases not matched to a gene: 6. CDR1 is SGDLS, CDR2 YYNGEE, per germline. This CDR3 region has 17 residues. CDR3 nucleotide sequence: TGTGCCAGCAGCGTCCAACCGACTAGCGGGGGCACAGATACGCAGTATTTT. Its translation is CASSVQPTSGGTDTQYF.

This clone appeared once. V usage is TRBV7-2 and J usage is TRBJ1-5; tentatively, D is TRBD1 (6 bases). The V end was cut by 5 bases, the J end by 4 bases, with 15 bases between. Per the germline V gene, CDR1 is SGHTA and CDR2 is FQGNSA. CDR3 length equals 15 residues. The CDR3 bases are TGTGCCAGCAGCGTACAGGGTTTAGATAATCAGCCCCAGCATTTT. Protein sequence: CASSVQGLDNQPQHF.

This chain joins TRBV14 and TRBJ1-2; no firm D call. This CDR3 region has 12 residues. V was cut by 3 bases and J by 7 bases, with 9 bases left in between. Germline CDR1 SGHDN, CDR2 FVKESK. This CDR3 reads CASSHTLGGYTF. The CDR3 nucleotides are TGTGCCAGCAGCCATACGCTCGGTGGCTACACCTTC.